Following are 10 T cell receptor beta chains from one sample sequenced in a study of cytomegalovirus exposure and HLA in healthy donors (dated by TCRdb to 2016 to 2017). Receptor libraries were prepared by the immunoSEQ multiplex PCR assay. For the multiplex PCR, a mixture combining 60 forward primers for TCR Vbeta segments and 13 reverse primers for TCR Jbeta segments was used. TCRdb re-hosts the immuneACCESS table, in-frame sequences only. Its copies lack some clones; in the studies checked, an unresolved V gene accounts for under half of them, and the cause for the rest is not known. This sample lists about 130,000 clones; about 80% were detected once. 2.7% of the sample belongs to the ten largest clones. Sequencing was carried out using PBMCs. These receptors were obtained from a boy aged 2 to 10 in good health and CMV-seronegative.

The chain carries TRBV21-1 and TRBJ2-3; the table gives TRBD2 as D, unverified against the DNA. TRBV21-1 is reported as a pseudogene. The CDR3 loop spans 15 amino acids. The CDR3 loop is CASSKTSGCTDTQYF. CDR3 coding DNA: TGTGCCAGCAGCAAGACTAGCGGATGCACAGATACGCAGTATTTT.

The chain combines TRBV6-4 with TRBJ2-2; TRBD2 aligns across 11 bases. The germline gives CDR1 MRHNA, CDR2 SNTAGT. The junction had 8 bases not matched to a gene; V was cut back by 5 bases and J by 6 bases. The CDR3 covers 16 residues. The CDR3 nucleotides read TGTGCCAGCAGTCTCCTAGCGGGAGGCTACGCCGGGGAGCTGTTTTTT. It encodes CASSLLAGGYAGELFF.

This chain connects TRBV5-1 to TRBJ2-7; 7 bases line up with TRBD1. The trim removed 0 bases at V and 5 bases at J, leaving 5 bases unmatched. The germline V gene has CDR1 SGHRS and CDR2 YFSETQ. The CDR3 runs to 14 residues. In DNA form, the CDR3 reads TGCGCCAGCAGCTTGGGGACAGGAAAGGACGAGCAGTACGTC. This gives the protein CASSLGTGKDEQYV.

The rearrangement uses TRBV25-1 and TRBJ1-6, with no clear D. V gave up 9 bases and J gave up 1 base, with 16 bases separating them. The length of the CDR3 is 16 residues. From germline, CDR1 is MGHDK and CDR2 SYGVNS. In DNA, the CDR3 is TGTGCCAGTCGCATTCTAGAGAGGTCCTATAATTCACCCCTCCACTTT. It translates to CASRILERSYNSPLHF.

This chain uses TRBV23-1 with TRBJ2-2; the D gene is possibly TRBD2 (7 bases). TRBV23-1 qualifies as an ORF whose function is uncertain. This CDR3 is built from 18 residues. Between the trimmed V and J ends, which lost 0 bases and 4 bases, there was a span of 18 bases. CDR3 sequence (DNA): TGCGCCAGCAGTCAATCGGGGGGGCAGGGTAATGGCACCGGGGAGCTGTTTTTT. This codes for CASSQSGGQGNGTGELFF.

V and J are TRBV19 and TRBJ2-2; D perhaps matches TRBD2 (5 bases). The germline gives CDR1 LNHDA, CDR2 SQIVND (reference sequence). With 3 bases removed from V and 7 bases from J, the gap between germline ends came to 24 bases. The CDR3 totals 18 residues. CDR3 sequence (DNA): TGTGCCAGTAGTATTGAGGGCAGGTGGGAAAGATCTGACGGGGAGCTGTTTTTT. It is translated as CASSIEGRWERSDGELFF.

This clone showed up just once. The V gene is TRBV7-9, the J gene TRBJ1-1; 9 bases line up with TRBD1. After removal of 1 base from V and 3 bases from J, the junction contained 6 bases not matched to a gene. Germline CDR1 and CDR2: SEHNR and FQNEAQ (reference sequence). The CDR3 has 16 residues. CDR3 coding DNA: TGTGCCAGCAGCTTAGACCGCTGGGACAGGGACACTGAAGCTTTCTTT. This encodes CASSLDRWDRDTEAFF.

This chain links TRBV5-1 with TRBJ2-3; TRBD1 is a possible D gene (5 bases). Looked up from germline, CDR1 is SGHRS and CDR2 is YFSETQ. The CDR3 sequence is 15 residues long. Trimming took off 3 bases at V and 3 bases at J, with 14 bases between the two ends. CDR3 residues: CASSYSQGATDTQYF. CDR3 in DNA: TGCGCCAGCAGCTACAGTCAGGGTGCAACAGATACGCAGTATTTT.

The rearrangement joins TRBV14 to TRBJ2-7; D is ambiguous. From germline, CDR1 is SGHDN and CDR2 FVKESK. The CDR3 is 14 amino acids. V was clipped by 1 base and J by 0 bases, with 7 bases between them. The CDR3 is CASSQGDISYEQYF. CDR3 nucleotide sequence: TGTGCCAGCAGCCAAGGAGACATCTCCTACGAGCAGTACTTC.

This chain joins TRBV11-3 and TRBJ2-2, with D possibly matching TRBD1 (6 bases). CDR3 length: 17 amino acids. V was cut by 4 bases and J by 4 bases, with 19 bases left in between. CDR1 and CDR2 from the germline V gene are SGHNT and YENEEA. The CDR3 reads CASSSRQETRTTGELFF. DNA for the CDR3: TGTGCCAGCAGCTCCCGACAGGAGACGAGAACCACCGGGGAGCTGTTTTTT.